The entry that follows covers one T cell receptor beta chain sequence. Together with a sample-barcoded 5' primer, a J-beta primer mix was included in a second PCR lasting 7 to 11 cycles. TCRdb processed the 5' RACE reads anew with MiXCR; each CDR3 protein has one entry. The table shows about 1.4 million distinct CDR3 sequences, with roughly 64% occurring only once. The entry originates in a study of blood T cells in healthy people across ages. Sequencing used blood. This clonotype was sampled from a man in his late teens or twenties in good health.

The CDR3 protein is CASSMRVFNEKLFF. The CDR3 DNA follows: TGTGCCAGCAGTATGCGGGTCTTTAATGAAAAACTGTTTTTT. The rearrangement links TRBV27 to TRBJ1-4, with D unclear. CDR1 MNHEY and CDR2 SMNVEV come from the germline V gene (reference sequence). Trimming shortened V by 5 bases and J by 4 bases, and 11 bases separated the two germline ends. This CDR3 is built from 14 residues.